Listed here are 31 T cell receptor beta chains from one sample, sequenced in a study of shared clonotypes between healthy human individuals. Data came from immunoSEQ multiplex PCR; TCRdb stores just in-frame clones and leaves some out. The sample holds around 2,000,000 clones, 85% to 95% seen once. Naive CD8 cells were CD45RO-negative, positively selected for CCR7, excluding terminally differentiated effector memory CD45RA+ cells. Sequencing input: naive CD8+ T cells from PBMCs. These receptors all come from a man between 18 and 35 years old in good health. Some clones in this sample may be carry-over from other donors' samples.

The genes are TRBV9 and TRBJ1-1; 7 nucleotides line up with TRBD1. The CDR3 loop spans 14 amino acids. V trimming: 4 bases; J trimming: 3 bases; junction bases outside the gene matches: 6. CDR1 SGDLS and CDR2 YYNGEE come from the germline V gene. Here the CDR3 reads CASSPTGWDTEAFF. CDR3 in DNA: TGTGCCAGCAGCCCGACAGGGTGGGACACTGAAGCTTTCTTT.

The chain is built from TRBV11-2 and TRBJ2-7; no clear D. This CDR3 region has 15 residues. Germline CDR1 is SGHAT and CDR2 is FQNNGV. Trimming stripped 4 bases from V and 0 bases from J, with 13 bases between. In DNA form, the CDR3 reads TGTGCCAGCAGCTCGAATGAGCACCTCTCCTACGAGCAGTACTTC. As protein: CASSSNEHLSYEQYF.

V usage is TRBV7-9 and J usage is TRBJ1-1, with D unclear. Between the trimmed V and J ends, which lost 2 bases and 0 bases, there was a span of 13 bases. This CDR3 is 16 amino acids long. Per germline, CDR1 SEHNR and CDR2 FQNEAQ (reference sequence). The CDR3 reads CASSLPQPIMNTEAFF. As DNA, the CDR3 is TGTGCCAGCAGCTTACCGCAACCGATTATGAACACTGAAGCTTTCTTT. The whole variable domain, remainder taken from reference TRBV7-9 and TRBJ1-1, is DTGVSQNPRHKITKRGQNVTFRCDPISEHNRLYWYRQTLGQGPEFLTYFQNEAQLEKSRLLSDRFSAERPKGSFSTLEIQRTEQGDSAMYLCASSLPQPIMNTEAFFGQGTRLTVV.

This chain joins TRBV28 and TRBJ2-1; TRBD1 aligns across 9 bases. The CDR3 runs to 16 residues. V gave up 5 bases and J gave up 1 base; unmatched junction bases: 6. The germline V gene encodes CDR1 MDHEN and CDR2 SYDVKM. The CDR3 DNA reads TGTGCCAGCAGTGGGACAGGGACGACTTCCTACAATGAGCAGTTCTTC. This codes for CASSGTGTTSYNEQFF.

This chain joins TRBV7-9 and TRBJ2-2; D possibly matches TRBD1 or TRBD2 (6 bases each). Trimming cost V 4 bases and J 6 bases, with 21 bases left between them. From germline, CDR1 is SEHNR and CDR2 FQNEAQ (reference sequence). The length of the CDR3 is 17 residues. Here the CDR3 DNA reads TGTGCCAGCAGCTCCGGCGCGAGCGGAGGGGGTGCCGGGGAGCTGTTTTTT. Translating it yields CASSSGASGGGAGELFF.

The chain has TRBV9 and TRBJ1-2; D is unclear. Looked up from germline, CDR1 is SGDLS and CDR2 is YYNGEE. This CDR3 is built from 15 residues. Trimming cost V 0 bases and J 6 bases, with 15 bases left between them. CDR3 bases: TGTGCCAGCAGCGTAGGGGCATCCCAAGGGAATGGCTACACCTTC. This sequence encodes CASSVGASQGNGYTF.

The V and J genes are TRBV7-9 and TRBJ1-3, with D possibly matching TRBD1 (5 bases). The CDR3 sequence is 15 residues long. V was clipped by 5 bases and J by 3 bases, with 14 bases between them. Germline V gene lookup returns CDR1 SEHNR and CDR2 FQNEAQ (reference sequence). Here the CDR3 DNA reads TGTGCCAGCAGCCCGGGACCCTTAAGTGGAAACACCATATATTTT. Translated: CASSPGPLSGNTIYF.

The chain uses TRBV19 and TRBJ2-1; the match to TRBD2 covers 10 bases. CDR3 size: 18 residues. V gave up 0 bases and J gave up 8 bases; unmatched junction bases: 13. Germline CDR1 and CDR2: LNHDA and SQIVND (reference sequence). The CDR3 DNA is TGTGCCAGTAGTATAGACACATCAAGCGGGAGGGCCTTCCATGAGCAGTTCTTC. Amino acid sequence: CASSIDTSSGRAFHEQFF. The complete variable domain, with remaining parts taken from reference TRBV19 and TRBJ2-1, reads DGGITQSPKYLFRKEGQNVTLSCEQNLNHDAMYWYRQDPGQGLRLIYYSQIVNDFQKGDIAEGYSVSREKKESFPLTVTSAQKNPTAFYLCASSIDTSSGRAFHEQFFGPGTRLTVL.

This clone has a handful of counts. The rearrangement joins TRBV4-1 to TRBJ1-1; D perhaps matches TRBD1 (6 bases). Trimming cost V 7 bases and J 0 bases, with 18 bases left between them. Germline V gene lookup returns CDR1 MGHRA and CDR2 YSYEKL. There are 16 residues in the CDR3. The CDR3 DNA reads TGCGCCAGCACCATACGGAGGAGGGACATGAACACTGAAGCTTTCTTT. Protein sequence: CASTIRRRDMNTEAFF.

The chain couples TRBV27 to TRBJ1-2; D gene unclear. The CDR3 length is 15 residues. The ends were cut back, 0 bases at V and 0 bases at J, with 8 bases in the middle. Germline CDR1 and CDR2: MNHEY and SMNVEV (reference sequence). The CDR3 protein is CASSLSAAANYGYTF. The CDR3 DNA reads TGTGCCAGCAGTTTATCGGCGGCCGCTAACTATGGCTACACCTTC.

The genes are TRBV7-9 and TRBJ2-1; 14 bases line up with TRBD2. This CDR3 contains 16 residues. J gave up 8 bases and V 3 bases, and 6 bases lay outside the gene matches. Germline assignment: CDR1 SEHNR and CDR2 FQNEAQ (reference sequence). CDR3 residues: CASSFPPGLAGDEQFF. The CDR3, as DNA: TGTGCCAGCAGCTTTCCACCGGGACTAGCGGGAGATGAGCAGTTCTTC.

Comment on this clone: The sample has other DNA sequences that encode this CDR3 too. The J gene is TRBJ2-7, the V gene TRBV27; D ambiguous. The V end lost 6 bases, the J end lost 2 bases, and 11 bases lay between the germline ends. CDR3 length: 13 amino acids. From germline, CDR1 is MNHEY and CDR2 SMNVEV (reference sequence). Written as DNA, the CDR3 is TGTGCCAGCAGCGTCGGGTCGACCTACGAGCAGTACTTC. This translates into CASSVGSTYEQYF.

This clone showed up just once. The V call is TRBV19, the J call TRBJ1-1, with D perhaps matching TRBD1 (5 bases). Between the trimmed V and J ends, which lost 2 bases and 3 bases, there was a span of 19 bases. The CDR3 has 17 amino acids. Per germline, CDR1 LNHDA and CDR2 SQIVND (reference sequence). CDR3 in amino acids: CASSIKGSSVWDTEAFF. The CDR3 DNA reads as TGTGCCAGTAGTATAAAGGGGTCAAGTGTTTGGGACACTGAAGCTTTCTTT.

This clone was counted between two and nine times. The V and J genes are TRBV27 and TRBJ1-1; D call uncertain. CDR1 and CDR2 from the germline V gene are MNHEY and SMNVEV (reference sequence). V was shortened by 4 bases and J by 0 bases, with 15 bases between the two germline ends. The CDR3 is 16 residues long. CDR3 in DNA: TGTGCCAGCAGTTGGTCGGTTGGCGATCTGAACACTGAAGCTTTCTTT. Translating gives CASSWSVGDLNTEAFF.

In DNA form, the CDR3 reads TGCAGCGTTCAATTCCGGGACACCTACGAGCAGTACTTC. Translation: CSVQFRDTYEQYF. The chain combines TRBV29-1 with TRBJ2-7; a possible D gene is TRBD1 (6 bases). The CDR3 consists of 13 residues. CDR1 is SQVTM and CDR2 is ANQGSEA in the germline V gene. The V end was cut by 5 bases, the J end by 2 bases, with 13 bases between.

This clone was seen just once. V gene TRBV7-9 combines with J gene TRBJ2-1, with TRBD2 matching over 7 bases. V dropped 3 bases and J dropped 4; count of bases not matched to a gene: 6. The V gene's germline CDR1 is SEHNR and CDR2 FQNEAQ (reference sequence). This CDR3 spans 15 amino acids. This CDR3 reads CASSFRAGVYNEQFF. The CDR3 DNA reads as TGTGCCAGCAGCTTCAGGGCGGGGGTGTACAATGAGCAGTTCTTC.

The V gene is TRBV19, the J gene TRBJ2-4; 8 bases align to TRBD1. This CDR3 spans 18 amino acids. CDR1 and CDR2 (germline): LNHDA, SQIVND (reference sequence). With 3 bases clipped from V and 2 bases from J, the junction kept 12 bases outside the gene matches. CDR3: CASSMERTGKGPKNIQYF. The CDR3 DNA reads as TGTGCCAGTAGTATGGAACGGACAGGGAAGGGACCCAAAAACATTCAGTACTTC. The full variable domain, with the rest looked up from reference TRBV19 and TRBJ2-4, is DGGITQSPKYLFRKEGQNVTLSCEQNLNHDAMYWYRQDPGQGLRLIYYSQIVNDFQKGDIAEGYSVSREKKESFPLTVTSAQKNPTAFYLCASSMERTGKGPKNIQYFGAGTRLSVL.

The V gene is TRBV5-8, the J gene TRBJ1-5; D not certain. Germline V gene data show CDR1 as SGHTS and CDR2 as YDEGEE. V lost 2 bases and J 5 bases, leaving 5 bases between the germline ends. CDR3 length: 12 amino acids. The CDR3 is CASSFGHQPQHF. The CDR3 nucleotides read TGTGCCAGCAGCTTTGGTCATCAGCCCCAGCATTTT.

This clone appeared a single time. This chain joins TRBV7-2 and TRBJ1-4; TRBD1 aligns across 9 bases. Germline CDR1 is SGHTA and CDR2 is FQGNSA. The J segment lost 7 bases and the V segment lost 4 bases, leaving 7 bases of the junction unmatched. The CDR3 loop spans 15 amino acids. The CDR3 DNA reads TGTGCCAGCAGCTCAGCCGGGACAGGGTTTGAAAAACTGTTTTTT. Amino acid sequence: CASSSAGTGFEKLFF.

J is TRBJ2-5 and V is TRBV7-8; 9 bases map to TRBD1. The trim removed 5 bases at V and 2 bases at J, leaving 9 bases unmatched. The CDR3 is 16 residues long. Germline V lookup: CDR1 SGHVS, CDR2 FQNEAQ. DNA for the CDR3: TGTGCCAGCAGCCGGCAGGGGACAGGGACGCAAGAGACCCAGTACTTC. It is translated as CASSRQGTGTQETQYF.

The chain links TRBV4-1 to TRBJ2-4; D may correspond to TRBD1 or TRBD2 (5 bases each). V was shortened by 0 bases and J by 7 bases, with 13 bases between the two germline ends. The germline V gene has CDR1 MGHRA and CDR2 YSYEKL. This CDR3 is built from 15 residues. DNA of the CDR3: TGCGCCAGCAGCCAAGATCGGGGACGAGGTAACATTCAGTACTTC. It translates to CASSQDRGRGNIQYF.

The rearrangement joins TRBV7-9 to TRBJ2-7; D is undetermined. This CDR3 spans 12 amino acids. The germline V gene encodes CDR1 SEHNR and CDR2 FQNEAQ (reference sequence). Trimming pared 2 bases from V and 10 bases from J, leaving 12 bases between. CDR3: CASSLPGGIQYF. The CDR3 nucleotides read TGTGCCAGCAGCTTACCGGGCGGAATACAGTACTTC.

V usage is TRBV5-1 and J usage is TRBJ2-7, with 9 bases fitting TRBD1. Germline loops: CDR1 SGHRS, CDR2 YFSETQ. The V gene end was trimmed by 3 bases and the J gene end by 6 bases; junction bases not matched to a gene: 10. The CDR3 is 15 amino acids. The CDR3 sequence: CASSSFRDRVIEQYF. CDR3 coding DNA: TGCGCCAGCAGCTCATTCCGGGACAGGGTTATCGAGCAGTACTTC.

The chain employs TRBV6-1 and TRBJ1-1; D remains unclear. Trimming cost V 0 bases and J 1 base, with 12 bases left between them. Germline CDR1 is MNHNS and CDR2 is SASEGT. The CDR3 loop spans 16 amino acids. The CDR3 sequence is CASSEAPQEGNTEAFF. The CDR3 DNA is TGTGCCAGCAGTGAAGCCCCTCAAGAGGGGAACACTGAAGCTTTCTTT.

This clone was detected only once. The rearrangement links TRBV6-1 to TRBJ2-6; D may be TRBD1 (6 bases). Per the germline V gene, CDR1 is MNHNS and CDR2 is SASEGT. This CDR3 comprises 15 residues. V lost 3 bases to trimming and J lost 2 bases, with 8 bases between them. The CDR3 reads CASSDPGAGANVLTF. The CDR3, as DNA: TGTGCCAGCAGTGACCCAGGGGCTGGGGCCAACGTCCTGACTTTC.

The genes are TRBV9 and TRBJ2-1, with a tentative D call TRBD2 (6 bases). This CDR3 is 14 amino acids long. In germline, CDR1 is SGDLS, CDR2 YYNGEE. The V and J ends lost 3 bases and 7 bases respectively, with 14 bases between them. The CDR3 DNA reads TGTGCCAGCAGCGGGGGCGGGACCGGGAATGAGCAGTTCTTC. Its protein is CASSGGGTGNEQFF.

The genes are TRBV28 and TRBJ1-5; D remains unclear. This CDR3 is 16 amino acids long. CDR1 is MDHEN and CDR2 is SYDVKM in the germline V gene. V was cut by 2 bases and J by 7 bases, with 18 bases left in between. The CDR3 spells CASSLMGVKFGQPQHF. The CDR3 coding sequence is TGTGCCAGCAGTTTAATGGGCGTGAAGTTCGGGCAGCCCCAGCATTTT. Drawing the rest from reference TRBV28 and TRBJ1-5, the complete variable domain is DVKVTQSSRYLVKRTGEKVFLECVQDMDHENMFWYRQDPGLGLRLIYFSYDVKMKEKGDIPEGYSVSREKKERFSLILESASTNQTSMYLCASSLMGVKFGQPQHFGDGTRLSIL.

The chain joins TRBV5-6 to TRBJ2-3; 14 bases map to TRBD2. With 4 bases clipped from V and 4 bases from J, the junction kept 8 bases outside the gene matches. Germline assignment: CDR1 SGHDT and CDR2 YYEEEE. The CDR3 spans 17 residues. The CDR3 spells CASSIGTSGSIADTQYF. CDR3 DNA sequence: TGTGCCAGCAGCATAGGGACTAGCGGGAGTATAGCAGATACGCAGTATTTT. Full variable domain (remainder filled in from reference TRBV5-6 and TRBJ2-3): DAGVTQSPTHLIKTRGQQVTLRCSPKSGHDTVSWYQQALGQGPQFIFQYYEEEERQRGNFPDRFSGHQFPNYSSELNVNALLLGDSALYLCASSIGTSGSIADTQYFGPGTRLTVL.

This rearrangement joins TRBV4-1 to TRBJ2-3; 8 positions match TRBD2. V dropped 5 bases and J dropped 5; count of bases not matched to a gene: 15. Germline V CDR1 and CDR2: MGHRA, YSYEKL. This CDR3 has 17 amino acids. The CDR3 loop is CASSSGASGRIGDTQYF. CDR3 coding DNA: TGCGCCAGCAGCTCCGGGGCGAGCGGGAGAATTGGAGATACGCAGTATTTT.

The rearrangement links TRBV7-6 to TRBJ2-1; the match to TRBD2 covers 9 bases. After removal of 1 base from V and 1 base from J, the junction contained 5 bases not matched to a gene. There are 17 residues in the CDR3. Germline V lookup: CDR1 SGHVS, CDR2 FNYEAQ. This CDR3 reads CASSLDVAGVSYNEQFF. The CDR3, as DNA: TGTGCCAGCAGCTTAGATGTAGCGGGAGTATCCTACAATGAGCAGTTCTTC.

The V call is TRBV29-1, the J call TRBJ1-1, with TRBD1 as a possible D gene (6 bases). The CDR3 consists of 14 residues. V was clipped by 3 bases and J by 5 bases, with 16 bases between them. From germline, CDR1 is SQVTM and CDR2 ANQGSEA. The CDR3 nucleotides are TGCAGCGTTGATACGGCAGGGGTGGATACTGAAGCTTTCTTT. Translation: CSVDTAGVDTEAFF.